The 13 T cell receptor beta chains below all came from one sample that was sequenced in a study of technical replicates of blood from a few donors. TCRdb keeps only in-frame clones here, not all; method: immunoSEQ multiplex PCR. The data hold roughly 79,000 clones, with approximately 96% observed a single time. Sample: T cells isolated from PBMCs. The receptors shown here come from a human donor in good health.

The rearrangement joins TRBV14 to TRBJ1-1; D gene unclear. The CDR3 consists of 13 residues. From germline, CDR1 is SGHDN and CDR2 FVKESK. V was trimmed by 5 bases and J by 0 bases, leaving 7 bases between them. The CDR3 here is CASSYDLNTEAFF. The CDR3 DNA follows: TGTGCCAGCAGCTACGACTTGAACACTGAAGCTTTCTTT.

V usage is TRBV6-5 and J usage is TRBJ2-1; D is ambiguous. CDR3 size: 12 residues. Germline V gene data show CDR1 as MNHEY and CDR2 as SVGAGI. Trimming pared 2 bases from V and 3 bases from J, leaving 2 bases between. CDR3 loop: CASSYLYNEQFF. CDR3 DNA: TGTGCCAGCAGTTACCTCTACAATGAGCAGTTCTTC.

V and J are TRBV27 and TRBJ2-6; D call uncertain. Looked up from germline, CDR1 is MNHEY and CDR2 is SMNVEV (reference sequence). This CDR3 comprises 13 residues. The V end lost 7 bases, the J end lost 4 bases, and 8 bases lay between the germline ends. CDR3 sequence (DNA): TGTGCCAGCACCAAAGCAGGGGCCAACGTCCTGACTTTC. Translating it yields CASTKAGANVLTF.

J is TRBJ2-1 and V is TRBV29-1; 7 nucleotides agree with TRBD1. The length of the CDR3 is 14 residues. J lost 6 bases, V lost 8 bases, and 13 bases had no gene match. Looked up from germline, CDR1 is SQVTM and CDR2 is ANQGSEA. The CDR3 region is CSLETGSSFNEQFF. The CDR3 bases are TGCAGCTTGGAGACAGGGTCAAGTTTCAATGAGCAGTTCTTC.

V is TRBV11-2 and J is TRBJ2-4, with 14 bases identical to TRBD2. CDR1 SGHAT and CDR2 FQNNGV come from the germline V gene. The CDR3 length is 17 residues. With 5 bases clipped from V and 5 bases from J, the junction kept 8 bases outside the gene matches. The CDR3 spells CASSGGLAGEKENIQYF. DNA for the CDR3: TGTGCCAGCAGCGGGGGACTAGCGGGAGAAAAGGAAAACATTCAGTACTTC. The entire variable domain, with the rest obtained from reference TRBV11-2 and TRBJ2-4, is as follows: EAGVAQSPRYKIIEKRQSVAFWCNPISGHATLYWYQQILGQGPKLLIQFQNNGVVDDSQLPKDRFSAERLKGVDSTLKIQPAKLEDSAVYLCASSGGLAGEKENIQYFGAGTRLSVL.

V and J are TRBV7-2 and TRBJ2-7, with D tentatively TRBD1 (5 bases). The CDR3 covers 15 residues. V was shortened by 1 base and J by 4 bases, with 14 bases between the two germline ends. CDR1 and CDR2 (germline): SGHTA, FQGNSA. The CDR3 here is CASSLDWGATYEQYF. In nucleotides, the CDR3 is TGTGCCAGCAGCTTAGATTGGGGCGCGACATACGAGCAGTACTTC. The whole variable domain, remainder taken from reference TRBV7-2 and TRBJ2-7, is GAGVSQSPSNKVTEKGKDVELRCDPISGHTALYWYRQSLGQGLEFLIYFQGNSAPDKSGLPSDRFSAERTGGSVSTLTIQRTQQEDSAVYLCASSLDWGATYEQYFGPGTRLTVT.

V and J are TRBV28 and TRBJ2-3, with TRBD2 identical over 7 bases. Germline V gene sequence: CDR1 MDHEN, CDR2 SYDVKM. V lost 2 bases, J lost 6 bases, and 5 bases stayed unmatched. CDR3 length equals 14 residues. Written as DNA, the CDR3 is TGTGCCAGCAGTTTAGAGGGGAGGGAGGATACGCAGTATTTT. Protein sequence: CASSLEGREDTQYF. Based on the CDR3 plus reference TRBV28 and TRBJ2-3, the full variable domain is DVKVTQSSRYLVKRTGEKVFLECVQDMDHENMFWYRQDPGLGLRLIYFSYDVKMKEKGDIPEGYSVSREKKERFSLILESASTNQTSMYLCASSLEGREDTQYFGPGTRLTVL.

The chain combines TRBV2 with TRBJ2-4; 16 bases match TRBD2. The CDR3 is made up of 18 amino acids. Germline assignment: CDR1 SNHLY and CDR2 FYNNEI. Losses at the gene ends were 6 bases for V and 8 bases for J; bases not matched to a gene: 13. This CDR3 reads CASRGTSGRASVMDIQYF. The CDR3 DNA reads TGTGCCAGCAGGGGGACTAGCGGGAGGGCCTCGGTAATGGACATTCAGTACTTC.

This rearrangement joins TRBV28 to TRBJ2-7; 7 bases match TRBD2. The junction had 7 bases not matched to a gene; V was cut back by 7 bases and J by 1 base. Per germline, CDR1 MDHEN and CDR2 SYDVKM. The length of the CDR3 is 14 residues. CDR3 protein: CASTHPAGSYEQYF. CDR3 nucleotides: TGTGCCAGCACCCACCCAGCGGGATCCTACGAGCAGTACTTC.

The V and J genes are TRBV7-2 and TRBJ2-1, with TRBD2 as a possible D gene (5 bases). This CDR3 region has 12 residues. The germline CDR1 and CDR2 sequences are SGHTA and FQGNSA. Trimming cost V 5 bases and J 10 bases, with 12 bases left between them. The CDR3: CASSEGLGEQFF. The CDR3, as DNA: TGTGCCAGCAGCGAGGGCTTGGGGGAGCAGTTCTTC.

This chain joins TRBV9 and TRBJ2-1; 7 bases align to TRBD2. Germline lookup yields CDR1 SGDLS and CDR2 YYNGEE. The CDR3 extends over 15 amino acids. V lost 2 bases, J lost 3 bases, and 5 bases stayed unmatched. The CDR3 DNA is TGTGCCAGCAGCGTTTGGGAGGGCCACTACAATGAGCAGTTCTTC. As protein: CASSVWEGHYNEQFF.

This chain links TRBV5-1 with TRBJ2-3; 8 bases fit TRBD1. CDR1 SGHRS and CDR2 YFSETQ come from the germline V gene. The CDR3 runs to 15 residues. With 1 base clipped from V and 4 bases from J, the junction kept 5 bases outside the gene matches. CDR3: CASSLPGGASDTQYF. The CDR3 DNA reads TGCGCCAGCAGCTTGCCAGGGGGCGCGTCAGATACGCAGTATTTT.

This chain connects TRBV28 to TRBJ2-7; 12 bases agree with TRBD2. This CDR3 is built from 16 residues. Germline assignment: CDR1 MDHEN and CDR2 SYDVKM. Trimming removed 2 bases from V and 6 bases from J; junction bases left unmatched: 8. CDR3 residues: CASSLLGLAGWSEQYF. Here the CDR3 DNA reads TGTGCCAGCAGTTTACTAGGACTAGCGGGATGGAGCGAGCAGTACTTC.